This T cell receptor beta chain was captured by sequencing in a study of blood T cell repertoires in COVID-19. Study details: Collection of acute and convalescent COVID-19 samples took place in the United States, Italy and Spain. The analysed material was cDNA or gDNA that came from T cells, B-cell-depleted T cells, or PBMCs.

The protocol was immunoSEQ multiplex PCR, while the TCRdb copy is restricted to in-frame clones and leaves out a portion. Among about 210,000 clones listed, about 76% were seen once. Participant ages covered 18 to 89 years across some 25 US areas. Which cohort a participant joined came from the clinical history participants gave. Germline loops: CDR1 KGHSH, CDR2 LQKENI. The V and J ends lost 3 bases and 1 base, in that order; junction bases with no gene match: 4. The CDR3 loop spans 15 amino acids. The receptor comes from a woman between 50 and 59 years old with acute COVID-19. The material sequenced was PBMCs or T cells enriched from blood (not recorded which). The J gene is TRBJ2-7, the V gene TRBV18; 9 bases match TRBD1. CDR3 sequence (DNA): TGTGCCAGCTCACCCCGACAGGGGGGATCCTACGAGCAGTACTTC. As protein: CASSPRQGGSYEQYF.